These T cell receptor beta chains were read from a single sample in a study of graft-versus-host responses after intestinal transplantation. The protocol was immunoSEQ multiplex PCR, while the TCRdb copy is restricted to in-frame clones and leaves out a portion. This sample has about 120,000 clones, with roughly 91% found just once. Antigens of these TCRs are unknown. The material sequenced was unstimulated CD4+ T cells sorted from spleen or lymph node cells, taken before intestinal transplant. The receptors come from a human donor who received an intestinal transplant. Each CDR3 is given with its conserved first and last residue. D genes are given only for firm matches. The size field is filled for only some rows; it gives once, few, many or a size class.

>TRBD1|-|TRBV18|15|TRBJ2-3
CASSPQTGKADTQYF
TGTGCCAGCTCACCCCAGACAGGGAAAGCAGATACGCAGTATTTT
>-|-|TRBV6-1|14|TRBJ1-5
CASRSGGSNQPQHF
TGTGCCAGCAGATCGGGGGGTAGCAATCAGCCCCAGCATTTT
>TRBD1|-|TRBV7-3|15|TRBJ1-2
CASSPRGDVNYGYTF
TGTGCCAGCTCGCCCAGGGGGGACGTTAACTATGGCTACACCTTC
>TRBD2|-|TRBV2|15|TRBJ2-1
CASPRAGGSYNEQFF
TGTGCCAGCCCTAGAGCGGGAGGGTCCTACAATGAGCAGTTCTTC
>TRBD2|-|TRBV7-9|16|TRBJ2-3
CASSLGTSLNTDTQYF
TGTGCCAGCAGCTTGGGGACTAGCTTAAACACAGATACGCAGTATTTT
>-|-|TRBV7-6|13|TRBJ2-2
CASTPDPAGELFF
TGTGCCAGCACCCCAGACCCCGCCGGGGAGCTGTTTTTT
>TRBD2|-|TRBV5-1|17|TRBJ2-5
CASSRGVGSRGQETQYF
TGCGCCAGCAGCCGGGGGGTCGGCTCCCGAGGGCAAGAGACCCAGTACTTC
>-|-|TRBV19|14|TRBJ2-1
CASTQTSSQLEQFF
TGTGCCAGCACCCAGACGTCGTCCCAGCTTGAGCAGTTCTTC
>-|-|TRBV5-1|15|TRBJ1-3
CASSLGGRPGNTIYF
TGCGCCAGCAGCTTGGGGGGGCGCCCTGGAAACACCATATATTTT
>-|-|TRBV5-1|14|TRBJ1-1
CASSLGMAGTEAFF
TGCGCCAGCAGCTTGGGGATGGCGGGAACTGAAGCTTTCTTT
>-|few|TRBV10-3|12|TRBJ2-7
CAIAGGVIEQYF
TGTGCCATCGCAGGCGGGGTTATCGAGCAGTACTTC
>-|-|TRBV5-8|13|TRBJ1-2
CASSLGGDYGYTF
TGTGCCAGCAGCTTGGGAGGTGACTATGGCTACACCTTC
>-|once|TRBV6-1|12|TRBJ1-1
CASSDTYTEAFF
TGTGCCAGCAGTGATACTTACACTGAAGCTTTCTTT
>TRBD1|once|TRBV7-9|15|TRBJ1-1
CASSTGGTGGTEAFF
TGTGCCAGCAGCACAGGCGGGACAGGGGGTACTGAAGCTTTCTTT
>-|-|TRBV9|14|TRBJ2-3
CASSVGSKGDTQYF
TGTGCCAGCAGCGTAGGATCTAAGGGAGATACGCAGTATTTT
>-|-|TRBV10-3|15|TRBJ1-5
CAISAGRSSNQPQHF
TGTGCCATCAGTGCTGGGAGGAGTAGCAATCAGCCCCAGCATTTT
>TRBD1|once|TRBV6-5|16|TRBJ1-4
CASSYLKPGQQEKLFF
TGTGCCAGCAGTTACCTAAAGCCGGGACAGCAAGAAAAACTGTTTTTT
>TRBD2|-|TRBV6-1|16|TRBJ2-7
CASSGPPAGGPYEQYF
TGTGCCAGCAGTGGACCACCGGCGGGAGGGCCATACGAGCAGTACTTC
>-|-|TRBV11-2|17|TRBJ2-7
CASSPLQGFLSGYEQYF
TGTGCCAGCAGCCCGTTACAGGGTTTCCTTTCTGGGTACGAGCAGTACTTC
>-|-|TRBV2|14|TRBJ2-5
CASSVEGAQETQYF
TGTGCCAGCAGTGTTGAGGGTGCCCAAGAGACCCAGTACTTC
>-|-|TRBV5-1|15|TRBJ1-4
CASSLGRRLPEKLFF
TGCGCCAGCAGCTTGGGTAGGAGACTCCCTGAAAAACTGTTTTTT
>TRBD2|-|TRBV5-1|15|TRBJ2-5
CASSPSSSGQETQYF
TGCGCCAGCAGCCCCTCCTCTAGCGGACAAGAGACCCAGTACTTC
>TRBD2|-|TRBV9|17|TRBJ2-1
CASSAQMTSGSYNEQFF
TGTGCCAGCAGCGCCCAGATGACTAGCGGGTCCTACAATGAGCAGTTCTTC
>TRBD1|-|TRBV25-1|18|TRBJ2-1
CASSEWEKWTGDYNEQFF
TGTGCCAGCAGTGAATGGGAAAAGTGGACAGGTGACTACAATGAGCAGTTCTTC
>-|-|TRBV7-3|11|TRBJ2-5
CASSLKPEQYF
TGTGCCAGCAGCTTAAAACCTGAGCAGTACTTC
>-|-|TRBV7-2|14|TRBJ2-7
CASSLPRESYEQYF
TGTGCCAGCAGCTTACCCAGAGAATCCTACGAGCAGTACTTC
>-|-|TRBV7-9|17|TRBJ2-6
CASSSTLGNSGANVLTF
TGTGCCAGCAGCTCCACCCTCGGGAACTCTGGGGCCAACGTCCTGACTTTC
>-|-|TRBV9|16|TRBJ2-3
CASSSEGGRRSDTQYF
TGTGCCAGCAGCTCAGAGGGGGGGAGGAGGTCAGATACGCAGTATTTT
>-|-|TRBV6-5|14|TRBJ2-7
CASSYSDRTYEQYF
TGTGCCAGCAGTTACAGCGACAGGACCTACGAGCAGTACTTC
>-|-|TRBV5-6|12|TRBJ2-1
CASSFRNNEQFF
TGTGCCAGCAGCTTTAGGAACAATGAGCAGTTCTTC
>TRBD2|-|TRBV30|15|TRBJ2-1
CAWSGVAGVGNEQFF
TGTGCCTGGAGTGGAGTAGCGGGAGTCGGGAATGAGCAGTTCTTC
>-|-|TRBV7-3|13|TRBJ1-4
CASSRNRNEKLFF
TGTGCCAGCAGCCGAAACAGGAATGAAAAACTGTTTTTT
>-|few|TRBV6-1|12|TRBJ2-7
CASRSSSYEQYF
TGTGCCAGCAGGTCGAGCTCCTACGAGCAGTACTTC
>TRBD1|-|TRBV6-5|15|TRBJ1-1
CASSSLAGGSTEAFF
TGTGCCAGCAGTTCCCTCGCAGGGGGGAGCACTGAAGCTTTCTTT
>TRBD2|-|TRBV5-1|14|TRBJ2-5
CASSTRLAAETQYF
TGCGCCAGCAGCACCAGACTAGCGGCTGAGACCCAGTACTTC
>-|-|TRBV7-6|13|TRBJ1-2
CASSSSPGSWYTF
TGTGCCAGCAGCTCCTCACCGGGGTCGTGGTACACCTTC
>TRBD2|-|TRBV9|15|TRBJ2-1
CASSVAVAGVNEQFF
TGTGCCAGCAGCGTAGCTGTTGCGGGAGTCAATGAGCAGTTCTTC
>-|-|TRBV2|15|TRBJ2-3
CASSDQGVGTDTQYF
TGTGCCAGCAGTGACCAGGGAGTAGGCACAGATACGCAGTATTTT
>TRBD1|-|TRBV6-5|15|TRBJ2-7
CASSSGGVSSYEQYF
TGTGCCAGCAGCTCAGGGGGCGTAAGCTCCTACGAGCAGTACTTC
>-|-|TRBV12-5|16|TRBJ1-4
CASGLVRAPANEKLFF
TGTGCTAGTGGTTTGGTCCGGGCTCCAGCTAATGAAAAACTGTTTTTT
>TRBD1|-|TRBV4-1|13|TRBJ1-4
CASSQDPDRELFF
TGCGCCAGCAGCCAAGACCCGGACAGGGAACTGTTTTTT
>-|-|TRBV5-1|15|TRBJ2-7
CASRVSAQHDYEQYF
TGCGCCAGCAGGGTTAGCGCGCAGCACGACTACGAGCAGTACTTC
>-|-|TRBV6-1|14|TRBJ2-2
CASSEGPRTGELFF
TGTGCCAGCAGTGAAGGACCCCGAACCGGGGAGCTGTTTTTT
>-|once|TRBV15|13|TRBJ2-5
CATRPDWEETQYF
TGTGCCACCAGACCTGACTGGGAAGAGACCCAGTACTTC
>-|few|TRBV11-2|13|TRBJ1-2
CASSLGLRYGYTF
TGTGCCAGCAGCTTAGGGCTTAGATATGGCTACACCTTC
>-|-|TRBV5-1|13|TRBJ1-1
CASSLRRGAEAFF
TGCGCCAGCAGCTTAAGGAGGGGAGCTGAAGCTTTCTTT
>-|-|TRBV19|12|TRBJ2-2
CASNQGTGELFF
TGTGCCAGTAACCAGGGAACCGGGGAGCTGTTTTTT
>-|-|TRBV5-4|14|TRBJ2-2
CASSLVGGSGELFF
TGTGCCAGCAGCTTGGTTGGGGGAAGCGGGGAGCTGTTTTTT
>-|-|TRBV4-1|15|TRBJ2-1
CASSQDGGTYNEQFF
TGCGCCAGCAGCCAAGATGGCGGGACTTACAATGAGCAGTTCTTC
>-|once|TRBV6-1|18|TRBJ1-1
CASSDPADPKTWNTEAFF
TGTGCCAGCAGTGATCCTGCGGACCCGAAGACTTGGAACACTGAAGCTTTCTTT